Each of the 28 T cell receptor beta chains below was sequenced from the same sample in a study of blood T cells in healthy people across ages. Alongside a J-beta primer mix, a sample-barcoded 5' primer served in a second PCR lasting roughly 6 to 11 cycles. TCRdb used MiXCR to reprocess the 5' RACE reads, holding one entry per CDR3 protein. The table records about 1.8 million distinct CDR3 sequences, roughly 52% of them present only once. The sample consisted of blood. These receptors came from a woman in her thirties or forties in good health.

The V and J genes are TRBV7-6 and TRBJ2-7, with D hard to call. The CDR3 loop spans 14 amino acids. The V end was cut by 3 bases, the J end by 6 bases, with 15 bases between. Germline V CDR1 and CDR2: SGHVS, FNYEAQ. This CDR3 is CASSLGSPLGEQYF. In nucleotides, the CDR3 is TGTGCCAGCAGCTTGGGCAGTCCTTTGGGCGAGCAGTACTTC.

This clonotype has only a few counts. This chain links TRBV5-1 with TRBJ2-1, with D maybe TRBD1 (5 bases). The CDR3 runs 14 residues. The germline V gene has CDR1 SGHRS and CDR2 YFSETQ. V lost 0 bases, J lost 2 bases, and 6 bases lay in between. CDR3 protein: CASSLDRPYNEQFF. In DNA form, the CDR3 reads TGCGCCAGCAGCTTGGACAGGCCCTACAATGAGCAGTTCTTC.

The chain carries TRBV12-3 or TRBV12-4 and TRBJ2-4; TRBD2 agrees at 11 bases. The CDR3 consists of 18 residues. Trimming at V came to 3 bases and at J to 2 bases, leaving 9 bases not matched to a gene. Here the CDR3 DNA reads TGTGCCAGCAGTTTCCATAGCGGGGGGGGCATAACCAAAAACATTCAGTACTTC. Translating gives CASSFHSGGGITKNIQYF.

The chain couples TRBV11-2 to TRBJ2-3; tentative D call: TRBD2 (5 bases). V dropped 5 bases and J dropped 0 bases, with 15 bases sitting between them. The CDR3 is 16 residues long. Germline CDR1 reads SGHAT; CDR2 reads FQNNGV. Written as DNA, the CDR3 is TGTGCCAGCAGCCCGCTCCGGGGTTATAGCACAGATACGCAGTATTTT. Translation gives CASSPLRGYSTDTQYF.

The chain links TRBV6-6 to TRBJ1-5; TRBD1 agrees at 9 bases. CDR1 and CDR2 (germline): MNHNY, SVGAGI (reference sequence). This CDR3 spans 15 amino acids. Trimming cost V 5 bases and J 6 bases; bases outside gene matches: 8. CDR3 sequence reads: CASSPRGTGTQPQHF. CDR3 nucleotides: TGTGCCAGCAGTCCCCGAGGGACAGGGACTCAGCCCCAGCATTTT.

In this sample, this clonotype turned up a few times. The chain recombines TRBV21-1 with TRBJ2-1. TRBV21-1 is noted as a pseudogene. CDR3 length equals 12 residues. CDR3 DNA sequence: TGTGCCACGTCAGAAAGAAACAATGAGCAGTTCTTC. Its translation is CATSERNNEQFF.

This clonotype was seen ten or more times. V and J are TRBV27 and TRBJ2-5; D remains unclear. V was trimmed by 4 bases and J by 2 bases, leaving 8 bases between them. Germline-derived CDR1 and CDR2 are MNHEY and SMNVEV (reference sequence). The length of the CDR3 is 13 residues. CDR3 in amino acids: CASSSYTQETQYF. The CDR3 region has the DNA TGTGCCAGCAGTTCGTATACTCAAGAGACCCAGTACTTC.

This clonotype was observed a few times. The chain combines TRBV7-2 with TRBJ1-5; D uncertain. CDR3 length equals 13 residues. Germline loops: CDR1 SGHTA, CDR2 FQGNSA. The V gene lost 5 bases and the J gene lost 9 bases, with 14 bases spanning the gap. The CDR3 nucleotides read TGTGCCAGCAGCACTGGGCCGGGTGGGCCCCAGCATTTT. Residues: CASSTGPGGPQHF.

This clonotype was counted only a few times. The rearrangement links TRBV27 to TRBJ2-7, with 13 bases identical to TRBD2. The V and J ends lost 4 bases and 1 base, in that order; junction bases with no gene match: 4. The CDR3 has 16 residues. From germline, CDR1 is MNHEY and CDR2 SMNVEV (reference sequence). The CDR3 sequence: CASSSLAGGPSYEQYF. CDR3 bases: TGTGCCAGCAGTTCACTAGCGGGGGGGCCGTCCTACGAGCAGTACTTC.

The chain uses TRBV6-1 and TRBJ1-5; D remains unclear. V lost 2 bases and J lost 4, with 12 bases in between. The CDR3 sequence is 15 residues long. The germline CDR1 and CDR2 sequences are MNHNS and SASEGT. The CDR3, as DNA: TGTGCCAGCAGTGAAATTGGACGGTATAATCAGCCCCAGCATTTT. This codes for CASSEIGRYNQPQHF.

The chain couples TRBV7-9 to TRBJ1-5; maybe TRBD1 (6 bases). Looked up from germline, CDR1 is SEHNR and CDR2 is FQNEAQ (reference sequence). The CDR3 length is 17 residues. Trimming shortened V by 3 bases and J by 0 bases, and 15 bases separated the two germline ends. The CDR3 reads CASSLGRGGNSNQPQHF. DNA of the CDR3: TGTGCCAGCAGCTTGGGTCGAGGGGGGAATAGCAATCAGCCCCAGCATTTT.

The CDR3 loop reads CSANTYGGAANIQYF. DNA of the CDR3: TGCAGTGCTAACACCTACGGGGGGGCCGCAAACATTCAGTACTTC. V usage is TRBV20-1 and J usage is TRBJ2-4, with 8 positions matching TRBD2. J gave up 6 bases and V 4 bases, and 11 bases lay outside the gene matches. This CDR3 is built from 15 residues. Germline lookup yields CDR1 DFQATT and CDR2 SNEGSKA (reference sequence).

The V and J genes are TRBV12-5 and TRBJ2-1, with D perhaps TRBD2 (7 bases). The CDR3 is 15 amino acids. The V and J ends lost 5 bases and 3 bases respectively, with 14 bases between them. Germline CDR1 is LGHNT and CDR2 is FRNRAP. The CDR3 bases are TGTGCTAGTGGTCTAGGGGGGGCACGCTACAATGAGCAGTTCTTC. This encodes CASGLGGARYNEQFF.

This clonotype has only one observation. The gene calls are TRBV11-1 and TRBJ2-7; D gene uncertain. The last part of the DNA fits TRBJ2-5 better; the J call may be wrong. This CDR3 spans 16 amino acids. The germline V gene encodes CDR1 SGHAT and CDR2 FQDESV (reference sequence). The CDR3 nucleotides read TGTGCCAGCAGCTTAGCATCCTCAGCGCTCCAAGAGACCCAGTACTTC. It yields the protein CASSLASSALQETQYF.

The chain carries TRBV6-6 and TRBJ2-3, with TRBD2 identical over 8 bases. Germline lookup yields CDR1 MNHNY and CDR2 SVGAGI (reference sequence). J gave up 3 bases and V 6 bases, and 11 bases lay outside the gene matches. The length of the CDR3 is 16 residues. CDR3 residues: CASRRTPGGRTDTQYF. CDR3 DNA: TGTGCCAGCAGACGGACTCCGGGGGGGCGGACAGATACGCAGTATTTT.

The chain recombines TRBV27 with TRBJ2-1; TRBD1 might be the D (5 bases). V was trimmed by 4 bases and J by 9 bases, leaving 16 bases between them. The length of the CDR3 is 14 residues. Germline-derived CDR1 and CDR2 are MNHEY and SMNVEV (reference sequence). The CDR3 coding sequence is TGTGCCAGCAGTTCAGGGCTCCTAAGTGGTGAGCAGTTCTTC. Residues: CASSSGLLSGEQFF.

This clonotype was seen a handful of times. The V and J genes are TRBV27 and TRBJ2-5; D possibly corresponds to TRBD2 (6 bases). The CDR3 runs 13 residues. The germline CDR1 and CDR2 sequences are MNHEY and SMNVEV (reference sequence). Trimming stripped 4 bases from V and 10 bases from J, with 16 bases between. The CDR3 region is CASSSEGRLDQYF. CDR3 DNA: TGTGCCAGCAGTTCGGAGGGGCGGCTGGACCAGTACTTC.

This chain connects TRBV5-1 to TRBJ2-1; D gene ambiguous. The CDR3 totals 13 residues. Trimming pared 2 bases from V and 15 bases from J, leaving 18 bases between. Germline V gives CDR1 SGHRS, CDR2 YFSETQ. CDR3 residues: CASSFNEINAPFF. The CDR3 DNA is TGCGCCAGCAGCTTCAATGAGATCAACGCCCCGTTCTTC.

This clonotype was observed a few times. The CDR3 loop reads CASSSLNSGANVLTF. The CDR3 DNA reads TGTGCCAGCAGCTCTCTAAACTCTGGGGCCAACGTCCTGACTTTC. V gene TRBV7-6 combines with J gene TRBJ2-6; no definite D call. V gave up 4 bases and J gave up 0 bases, with 7 bases separating them. The length of the CDR3 is 15 residues. Germline CDR1 and CDR2: SGHVS and FNYEAQ.

The rearrangement joins TRBV3-1 to TRBJ2-7; D ambiguous. Trimming left V 4 bases short and J 12 bases short, with 16 bases between. The CDR3 sequence is 12 residues long. The germline CDR1 and CDR2 sequences are LGHDT and YNNKEL (reference sequence). The CDR3 sequence is CASSLYEPLRYF. In nucleotides, the CDR3 is TGTGCCAGCAGCCTGTACGAACCCCTCCGGTACTTC.

This sequence joins TRBV5-1 and TRBJ2-2, with D possibly matching TRBD1 (6 bases). This CDR3 has 17 residues. Germline V gene lookup returns CDR1 SGHRS and CDR2 YFSETQ. Deletions cut 6 bases from V and 1 base from J, with 19 bases between. CDR3 region: CASKGDVGGLNTGELFF. In DNA, the CDR3 is TGCGCCAGCAAGGGTGACGTTGGGGGCCTGAACACCGGGGAGCTGTTTTTT.

The CDR3 DNA reads TGTGCCAGCAGCTTATTAGGGACAGCGGGGGGCCCGGATGAGCAGTTCTTC. It specifies CASSLLGTAGGPDEQFF. The V and J genes are TRBV7-9 and TRBJ2-1; 9 positions agree with TRBD2. V trimming: 2 bases; J trimming: 8 bases; junction bases outside the gene matches: 13. CDR1 and CDR2 from the germline V gene are SEHNR and FQNEAQ (reference sequence). The length of the CDR3 is 17 residues.

DNA of the CDR3: TGTGCCAGCAGCATCAGTAACGGGCGAAGCTCCTACAATGAGCAGTTCTTC. This gives the protein CASSISNGRSSYNEQFF. The chain couples TRBV9 to TRBJ2-1, with D unclear. Deletions cut 4 bases from V and 0 bases from J, with 17 bases between. CDR3 size: 17 residues. Germline V CDR1 and CDR2: SGDLS, YYNGEE.

V and J are TRBV6-4 and TRBJ2-3, with 7 bases aligning to TRBD2. The V segment lost 4 bases and the J segment 5 bases; nucleotides outside the gene matches: 9. Looked up from germline, CDR1 is MRHNA and CDR2 is SNTAGT. There are 15 residues in the CDR3. CDR3 loop: CASSGRAGRIDTQYF. The DNA of the CDR3 is TGTGCCAGCAGTGGTCGAGCGGGGAGGATAGATACGCAGTATTTT.

The CDR3: CASSLRGVTYEQYF. The CDR3, as DNA: TGTGCCAGCAGTTTAAGGGGGGTCACCTACGAGCAGTACTTC. The chain carries TRBV28 and TRBJ2-7; D may match TRBD1 or TRBD2 (6 bases each). The CDR3 has 14 amino acids. The V and J ends lost 2 bases and 2 bases respectively, with 10 bases between them. The germline V gene has CDR1 MDHEN and CDR2 SYDVKM. The full variable domain, in which reference TRBV28 and TRBJ2-7 provide the parts outside the CDR3, is DVKVTQSSRYLVKRTGEKVFLECVQDMDHENMFWYRQDPGLGLRLIYFSYDVKMKEKGDIPEGYSVSREKKERFSLILESASTNQTSMYLCASSLRGVTYEQYFGPGTRLTVT.

A single count supports this clonotype. The CDR3 protein is CASSQDAAARDQPQHF. The CDR3 bases are TGTGCCAGCAGCCAAGATGCAGCTGCCCGGGATCAGCCCCAGCATTTT. V is TRBV4-2 and J is TRBJ1-5, with D unresolved. The germline V gene has CDR1 LGHNA and CDR2 YNFKEQ. V was shortened by 0 bases and J by 5 bases, with 14 bases between the two germline ends. The length of the CDR3 is 16 residues.

V gene TRBV4-2 combines with J gene TRBJ2-4; D might be TRBD2 (5 bases). V was clipped by 0 bases and J by 7 bases, with 13 bases between them. Germline CDR1 is LGHNA and CDR2 is YNFKEQ. The CDR3 runs to 15 residues. The CDR3 region is CASSQDRIPGNIQYF. CDR3 nucleotides: TGTGCCAGCAGCCAAGATAGGATCCCGGGGAACATTCAGTACTTC.

This clonotype was picked up a small number of times. This rearrangement joins TRBV20-1 to TRBJ2-4; D ambiguous. From germline, CDR1 is DFQATT and CDR2 SNEGSKA (reference sequence). Trimming took 5 bases from V and 4 from J, leaving 9 bases between them. The CDR3 spans 12 residues. The CDR3 DNA follows: TGCAGTGCTCCGAGTAGGAAAAACATTCAGTACTTC. Its translation is CSAPSRKNIQYF.